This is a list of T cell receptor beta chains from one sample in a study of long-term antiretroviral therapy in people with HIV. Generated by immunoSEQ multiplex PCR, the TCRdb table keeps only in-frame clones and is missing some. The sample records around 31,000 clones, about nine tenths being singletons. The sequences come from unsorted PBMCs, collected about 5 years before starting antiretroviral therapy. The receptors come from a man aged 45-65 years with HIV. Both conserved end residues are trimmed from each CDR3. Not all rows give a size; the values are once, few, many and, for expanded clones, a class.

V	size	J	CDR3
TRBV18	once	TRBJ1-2	ASSPPGQGNYGYT
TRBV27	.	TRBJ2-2	ASSLSSGDTGELF
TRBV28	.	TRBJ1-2	ASRPRGEGFNYGYT
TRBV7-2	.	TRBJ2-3	ASSLPSPRTAADTQY
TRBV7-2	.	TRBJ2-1	ASSLSAASYNEQF
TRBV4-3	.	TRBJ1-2	ASSLNRGPYGYT
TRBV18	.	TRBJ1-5	ASSRTGERDQPQH
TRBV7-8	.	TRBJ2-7	ASSLEAVRLAGGYYEQY
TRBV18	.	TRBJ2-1	ASSQNRGGLSEQF
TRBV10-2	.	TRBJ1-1	ASSGYRDAEAF
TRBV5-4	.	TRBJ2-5	ASSSPGTQETQY
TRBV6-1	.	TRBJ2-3	ASRGQHTDTQY
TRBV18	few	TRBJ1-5	ASSLERTGEQPQH
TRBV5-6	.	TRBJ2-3	ASSAGVRDTQY
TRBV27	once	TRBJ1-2	ASSPFTGGVGYGYT
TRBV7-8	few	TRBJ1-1	ASSLVGGNTEAF
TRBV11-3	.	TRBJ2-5	ASSFDRSPQY
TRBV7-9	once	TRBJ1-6	ASSLPNNRGLDSPLH
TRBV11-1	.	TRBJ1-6	ASSQGQGDSPLH
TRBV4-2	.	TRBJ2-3	ASSGSGSSGTDTQY